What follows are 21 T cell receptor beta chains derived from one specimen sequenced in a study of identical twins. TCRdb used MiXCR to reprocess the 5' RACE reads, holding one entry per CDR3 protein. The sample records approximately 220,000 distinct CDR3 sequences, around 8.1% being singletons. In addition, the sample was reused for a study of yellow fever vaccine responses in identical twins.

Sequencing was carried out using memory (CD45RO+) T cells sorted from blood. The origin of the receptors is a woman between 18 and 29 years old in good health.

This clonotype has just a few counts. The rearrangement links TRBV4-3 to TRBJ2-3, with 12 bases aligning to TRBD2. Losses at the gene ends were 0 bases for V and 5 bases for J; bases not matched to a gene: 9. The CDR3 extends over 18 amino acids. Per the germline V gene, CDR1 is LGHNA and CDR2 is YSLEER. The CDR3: CASSQEPPTSGGVDTQYF. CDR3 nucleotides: TGCGCCAGCAGCCAAGAGCCCCCGACTAGCGGGGGCGTAGATACGCAGTATTTT.

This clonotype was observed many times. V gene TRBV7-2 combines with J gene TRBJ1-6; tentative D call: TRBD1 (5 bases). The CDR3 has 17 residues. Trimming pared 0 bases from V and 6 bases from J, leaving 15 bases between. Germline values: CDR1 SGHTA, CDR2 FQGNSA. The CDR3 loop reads CASSLASFDSGNSPLHF. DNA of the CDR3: TGTGCCAGCAGCTTAGCGAGTTTCGACAGCGGTAATTCACCCCTCCACTTT.

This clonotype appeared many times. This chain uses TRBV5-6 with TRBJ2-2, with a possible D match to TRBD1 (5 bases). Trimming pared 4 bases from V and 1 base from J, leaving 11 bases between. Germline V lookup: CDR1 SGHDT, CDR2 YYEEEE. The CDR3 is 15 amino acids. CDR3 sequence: CASSRTNRNTGELFF. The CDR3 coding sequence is TGTGCCAGCAGCCGGACAAACAGGAACACCGGGGAGCTGTTTTTT.

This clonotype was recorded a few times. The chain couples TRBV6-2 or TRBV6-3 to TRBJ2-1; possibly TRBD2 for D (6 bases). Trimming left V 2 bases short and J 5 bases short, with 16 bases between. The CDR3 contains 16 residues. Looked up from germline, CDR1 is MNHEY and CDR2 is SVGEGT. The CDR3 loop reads CASSYRSGLVNNEQFF. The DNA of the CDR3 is TGTGCCAGCAGTTACAGGTCGGGACTCGTAAACAATGAGCAGTTCTTC.

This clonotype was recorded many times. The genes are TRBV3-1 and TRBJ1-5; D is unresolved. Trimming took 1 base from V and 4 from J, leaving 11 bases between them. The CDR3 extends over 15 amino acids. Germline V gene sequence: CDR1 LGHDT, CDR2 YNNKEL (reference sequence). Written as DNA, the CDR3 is TGTGCCAGCAGCCAAGGGTCGCAGCCTAATCAGCCCCAGCATTTT. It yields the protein CASSQGSQPNQPQHF.

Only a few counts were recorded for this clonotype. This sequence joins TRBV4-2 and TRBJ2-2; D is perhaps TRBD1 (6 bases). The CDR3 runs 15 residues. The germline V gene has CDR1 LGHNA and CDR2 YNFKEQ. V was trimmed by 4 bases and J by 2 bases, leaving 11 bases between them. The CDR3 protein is CASSPGTINTGELFF. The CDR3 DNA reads TGTGCCAGCAGCCCCGGGACAATCAACACCGGGGAGCTGTTTTTT.

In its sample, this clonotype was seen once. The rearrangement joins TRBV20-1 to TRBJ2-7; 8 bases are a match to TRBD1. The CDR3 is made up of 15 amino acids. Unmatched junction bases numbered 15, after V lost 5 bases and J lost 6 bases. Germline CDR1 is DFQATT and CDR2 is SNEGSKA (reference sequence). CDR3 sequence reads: CSAPKGQGAVSEQYF. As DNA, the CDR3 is TGCAGTGCTCCAAAGGGGCAGGGGGCGGTATCCGAGCAGTACTTC.

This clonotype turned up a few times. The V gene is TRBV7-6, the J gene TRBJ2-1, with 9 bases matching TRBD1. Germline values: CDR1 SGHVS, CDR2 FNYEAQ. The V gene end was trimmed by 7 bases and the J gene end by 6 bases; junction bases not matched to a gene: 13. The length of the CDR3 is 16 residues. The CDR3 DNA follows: TGTGCCAGCACCCCCGGGGACAGGGAAAAGCGCAATGAGCAGTTCTTC. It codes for CASTPGDREKRNEQFF.

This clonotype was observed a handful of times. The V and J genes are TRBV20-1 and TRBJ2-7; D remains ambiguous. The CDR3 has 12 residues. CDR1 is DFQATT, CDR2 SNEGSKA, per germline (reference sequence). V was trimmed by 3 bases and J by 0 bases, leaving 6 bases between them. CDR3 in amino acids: CSASTSSYEQYF. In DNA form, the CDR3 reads TGCAGTGCTAGCACAAGCTCCTACGAGCAGTACTTC.

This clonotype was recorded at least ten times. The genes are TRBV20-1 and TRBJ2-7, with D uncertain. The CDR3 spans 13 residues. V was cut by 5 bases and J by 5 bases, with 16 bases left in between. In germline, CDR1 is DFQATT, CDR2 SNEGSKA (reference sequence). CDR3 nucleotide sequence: TGCAGTGCTTGGGCCTCTGGGCCCAACGAGCAGTACTTC. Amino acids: CSAWASGPNEQYF.

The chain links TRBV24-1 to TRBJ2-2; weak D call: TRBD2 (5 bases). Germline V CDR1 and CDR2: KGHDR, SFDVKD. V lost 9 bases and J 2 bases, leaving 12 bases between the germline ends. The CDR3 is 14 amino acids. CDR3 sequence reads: CATHAGVNTGELFF. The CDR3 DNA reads TGTGCCACCCACGCGGGCGTTAACACCGGGGAGCTGTTTTTT.

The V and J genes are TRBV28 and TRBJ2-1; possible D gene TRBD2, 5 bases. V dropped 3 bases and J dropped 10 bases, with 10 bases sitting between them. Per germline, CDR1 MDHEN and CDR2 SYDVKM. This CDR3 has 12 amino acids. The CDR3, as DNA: TGTGCCAGCAGTTTCCCCGGGATCGAGCAGTTCTTC. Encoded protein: CASSFPGIEQFF.

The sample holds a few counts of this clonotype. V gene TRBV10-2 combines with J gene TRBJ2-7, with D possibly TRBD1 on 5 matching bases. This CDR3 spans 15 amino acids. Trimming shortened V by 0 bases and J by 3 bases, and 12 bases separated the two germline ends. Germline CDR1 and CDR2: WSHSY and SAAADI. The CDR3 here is CASSESGQGIYEQYF. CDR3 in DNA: TGCGCCAGCAGTGAGTCGGGGCAGGGAATCTACGAGCAGTACTTC.

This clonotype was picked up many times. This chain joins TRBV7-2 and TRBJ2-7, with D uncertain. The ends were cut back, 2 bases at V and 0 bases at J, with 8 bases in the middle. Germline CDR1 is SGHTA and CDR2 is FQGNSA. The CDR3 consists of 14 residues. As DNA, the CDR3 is TGTGCCAGCAGCTTAATGATTAGCTCCTACGAGCAGTACTTC. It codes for CASSLMISSYEQYF.

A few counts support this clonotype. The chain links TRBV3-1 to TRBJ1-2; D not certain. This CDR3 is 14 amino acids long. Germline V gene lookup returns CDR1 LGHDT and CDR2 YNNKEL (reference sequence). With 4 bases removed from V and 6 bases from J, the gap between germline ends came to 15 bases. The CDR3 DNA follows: TGTGCCAGCAGCCCCGGGCCGTCCTCCAATGGCTACACCTTC. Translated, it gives CASSPGPSSNGYTF.

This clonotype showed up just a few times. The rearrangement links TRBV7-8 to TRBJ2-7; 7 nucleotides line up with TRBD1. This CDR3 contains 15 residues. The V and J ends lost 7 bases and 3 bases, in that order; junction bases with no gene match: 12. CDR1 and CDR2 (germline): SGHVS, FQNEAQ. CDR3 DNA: TGTGCCAGCATCCCCAGCCCGGGACAGAGCTACGAGCAGTACTTC. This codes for CASIPSPGQSYEQYF.

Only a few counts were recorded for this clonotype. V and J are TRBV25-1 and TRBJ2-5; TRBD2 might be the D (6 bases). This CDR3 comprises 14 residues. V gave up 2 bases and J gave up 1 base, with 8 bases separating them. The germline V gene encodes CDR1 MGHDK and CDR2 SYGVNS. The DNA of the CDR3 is TGTGCCAGCAGTGAAAGGAGGGTCCAAGAGACCCAGTACTTC. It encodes CASSERRVQETQYF.

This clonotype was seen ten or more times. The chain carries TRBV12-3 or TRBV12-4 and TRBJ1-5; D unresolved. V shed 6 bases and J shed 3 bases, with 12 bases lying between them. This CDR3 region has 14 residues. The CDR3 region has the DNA TGTGCCAGCAGCCCCAACATCCACAATCAGCCCCAGCATTTT. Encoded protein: CASSPNIHNQPQHF.

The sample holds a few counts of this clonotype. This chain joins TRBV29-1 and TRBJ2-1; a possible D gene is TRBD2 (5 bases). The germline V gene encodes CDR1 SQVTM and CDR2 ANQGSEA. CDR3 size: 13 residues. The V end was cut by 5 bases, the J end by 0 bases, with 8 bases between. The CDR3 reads CSVTGVSYNEQFF. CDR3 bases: TGCAGCGTTACCGGGGTCTCCTACAATGAGCAGTTCTTC.

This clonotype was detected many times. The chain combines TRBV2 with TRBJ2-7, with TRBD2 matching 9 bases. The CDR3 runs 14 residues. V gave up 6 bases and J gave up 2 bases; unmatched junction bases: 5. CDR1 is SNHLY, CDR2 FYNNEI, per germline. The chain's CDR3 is CASRTSGGAYEQYF. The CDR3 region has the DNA TGTGCCAGCAGGACTAGCGGAGGGGCCTACGAGCAGTACTTC. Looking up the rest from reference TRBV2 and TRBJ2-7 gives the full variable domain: EPEVTQTPSHQVTQMGQEVILRCVPISNHLYFYWYRQILGQKVEFLVSFYNNEISEKSEIFDDQFSVERPDGSNFTLKIRSTKLEDSAMYFCASRTSGGAYEQYFGPGTRLTVT.

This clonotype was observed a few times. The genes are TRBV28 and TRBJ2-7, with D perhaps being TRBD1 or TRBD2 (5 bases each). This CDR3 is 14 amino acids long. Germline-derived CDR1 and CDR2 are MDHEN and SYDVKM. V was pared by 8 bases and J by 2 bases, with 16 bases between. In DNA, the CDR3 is TGTGCCAGCGCAACCGGGACCACCGCCTACGAGCAGTACTTC. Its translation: CASATGTTAYEQYF.